Listed below are T cell receptor beta chains from one sample, sequenced in a study of cytomegalovirus exposure and HLA in healthy donors. Profiling relied on immunoSEQ multiplex PCR, and the TCRdb table lists in-frame clones only, not all of them. This table holds about 110,000 clones, roughly four fifths found once. Sequencing input: PBMCs. Every receptor here comes from a woman between 50 and 59 years old in good health and CMV-seropositive. Both conserved end residues are part of each CDR3. D genes are given only for firm matches. Size values are once, few and many counts, or a class for expanded clones, and some rows have none.

TGTGCCAGCTCACCACCCGGACAGGTCTCTGGAAACACCATATATTTT | CASSPPGQVSGNTIYF | TRBJ1-3 | TRBD1 | - | TRBV18
TGTGCCAGCAGTGAATCACCGACTGTGTGGACCGGGGAGCTGTTTTTT | CASSESPTVWTGELFF | TRBJ2-2 | - | once | TRBV6-1
TGTGCCAGCAGCTTAAAAGGATCTTGGACGGCGACTAGCGGGGGGGCCCCCAATGAGCAGTTCTTC | CASSLKGSWTATSGGAPNEQFF | TRBJ2-1 | TRBD2 | - | TRBV7-3
TGTGCCAGCAGCCAATCCGGGGTAGAGACCCAGTACTTC | CASSQSGVETQYF | TRBJ2-5 | - | - | TRBV11-3
TGTGCCAGCAGTCTGGACAGGGTCCAGGAGACCCAGTACTTC | CASSLDRVQETQYF | TRBJ2-5 | TRBD1 | - | TRBV6-1
TGTGCCAGCAGTGAAGCGCTTCGGGGAACCTCTAGCAATCAGCCCCAGCATTTT | CASSEALRGTSSNQPQHF | TRBJ1-5 | - | - | TRBV2
TGTGCCAGCAGCAGGGGAAGGGGAAACACCGGGGAGCTGTTTTTT | CASSRGRGNTGELFF | TRBJ2-2 | - | - | TRBV28
TGCGCCAGCAGCTTGGGTCCCCGAACAGGGTTCGCAGATACGCAGTATTTT | CASSLGPRTGFADTQYF | TRBJ2-3 | - | - | TRBV5-1
TGTGCCAGCAGCCCCGGGGGAGGCGTAGCCTACGAGCAGTACTTC | CASSPGGGVAYEQYF | TRBJ2-7 | - | - | TRBV7-9
TGTGCCACCAGCCGACGGGAGATTAACTATGGCTACACCTTC | CATSRREINYGYTF | TRBJ1-2 | - | - | TRBV15
TGTGCCAGCAGCTTGGCAGGGGGTGACTCACCCCTCCACTTT | CASSLAGGDSPLHF | TRBJ1-6 | TRBD1 | few | TRBV5-6
TGTGCCAGCAGTTTATCACAGGGGGCGCGATACACTGAAGCTTTCTTT | CASSLSQGARYTEAFF | TRBJ1-1 | TRBD1 | - | TRBV27
TGTGCCAGTACCTCAGGGTGGGCCCCGGTCGGGAAACTGTTTTTT | CASTSGWAPVGKLFF | TRBJ1-4 | - | - | TRBV19